This T cell receptor beta chain was found in a study of OX40 agonist ivuxolimab in advanced cancers. Across the whole study: Six ivuxolimab dose levels, 0.01 to 10 mg/kg, were given intravenously every 2 weeks. Aged 23 to 79 with a mean of approximately 60 years, they were about 83% male. Points from the study as a whole: Relative to CD4+, CD8+ T cells held more expanded clones on average. Partial responders receiving 0.1-3.0 mg/kg showed among the lowest clonal expansion.

Remarks on this clone: The antigen remains unidentified.

Trimming removed 5 bases at V and 7 bases at J, with 11 bases between. Germline CDR1 SGHAT, CDR2 FQNNGV. The CDR3 spans 12 residues. Some clones are missing from TCRdb's copy, which holds only in-frame ones; the method was immunoSEQ multiplex PCR. The repertoire holds some 70,000 clones, with 85% as singletons. The sample here was CD4+ or CD8+ T cells sorted from blood, taken in a trial of the OX40 agonist ivuxolimab. The sequence was collected from an adult with an advanced solid tumor such as melanoma, head and neck, liver or kidney cancer. The J gene is TRBJ1-2, the V gene TRBV11-2; no reliable D call. In DNA form, the CDR3 reads TGTGCCAGCAGCCGGGAGGGTTCTGGCTACACCTTC. Its protein product is CASSREGSGYTF.